Shown below are 6 T cell receptor beta chains from a single sample sequenced in a study of T cell clonotyping in hematopoietic cell transplantation. Measured with immunoSEQ multiplex PCR; TCRdb has only the in-frame clones, and not every one. The sample contains tens of thousands of clones, 95% of which appear only once. The sample comprised peripheral blood mononuclear cells. These receptor sequences come from a man aged 25-40 years in good health. Some clones in this sample may be carry-over from other donors' samples.

As DNA, the CDR3 is TGTGCCAGTACACCACCGCTAGGACTAGCGGGAGGGCCGAGCACCGGGGAGCTGTTTTTT. Translating gives CASTPPLGLAGGPSTGELFF. The chain links TRBV19 to TRBJ2-2, with 15 bases identical to TRBD2. The CDR3 loop spans 20 amino acids. Germline CDR1 is LNHDA and CDR2 is SQIVND (reference sequence). J lost 4 bases, V lost 7 bases, and 16 bases had no gene match.

The rearrangement joins TRBV7-9 to TRBJ1-2; the D gene is possibly TRBD1 (5 bases). V lost 7 bases and J lost 4, with 7 bases in between. This CDR3 has 11 amino acids. CDR1 and CDR2 from the germline V gene are SEHNR and FQNEAQ (reference sequence). The CDR3 loop is CASTDSYGYTF. The CDR3 coding sequence is TGTGCCAGCACCGACAGCTATGGCTACACCTTC.

This chain uses TRBV9 with TRBJ2-2, with TRBD2 matching 14 bases. The CDR3 sequence is 17 residues long. Germline trimming cut 2 bases from V and 3 bases from J; bases unmatched to any gene: 3. CDR1 and CDR2 (germline): SGDLS, YYNGEE. For the CDR3, the DNA is TGTGCCAGCAGCGTGGGACTAGCGGGAGCTGACACCGGGGAGCTGTTTTTT. Protein product: CASSVGLAGADTGELFF.

The genes are TRBV4-2 and TRBJ1-2, with D tentatively TRBD1 (5 bases). V was cut by 3 bases and J by 8 bases, with 16 bases left in between. This CDR3 comprises 14 residues. The germline V gene encodes CDR1 LGHNA and CDR2 YNFKEQ. In nucleotides, the CDR3 is TGTGCCAGCAGCCAGCCCACAGGAGCCCGGGGCTACACCTTC. Protein product: CASSQPTGARGYTF.

The V call is TRBV23-1, the J call TRBJ2-7; no clear D gene. TRBV23-1 is an open reading frame, and its role is uncertain. The CDR3 has 13 amino acids. V was pared by 8 bases and J by 7 bases, with 18 bases between. The CDR3 spells CASHIGNAGEQYF. As DNA, the CDR3 is TGCGCCAGCCATATAGGGAACGCAGGTGAGCAGTACTTC.

The rearrangement uses TRBV5-8 and TRBJ2-2; perhaps TRBD1 as D (6 bases). Germline assignment: CDR1 SGHTS and CDR2 YDEGEE. Trimming stripped 4 bases from V and 1 base from J, with 8 bases between. This CDR3 region has 14 residues. This CDR3 is CASSQTGNTGELFF. In DNA, the CDR3 is TGTGCCAGCAGCCAGACAGGGAACACCGGGGAGCTGTTTTTT.